This T cell receptor (beta chain) derives from a study of beta chain features in type 1 diabetes. Study conclusions and caveats: Any HLA effect on TCRB rearrangement was left unresolved by small sub-analyses. A greater similarity of naive, central memory and Treg TCRB repertoires was seen among patients than among healthy donors.

All sorted populations exceeded 95% purity. In its sample, this clone was seen a few times. Its antigen is unknown. Expressed TCRB transcripts were sequenced after all isolated RNA was converted to cDNA. TCRdb's copy holds only in-frame clones and misses some; the assay was immunoSEQ multiplex PCR. This table holds some 150,000 clones, 10% found once. The germline gives CDR1 MDHEN, CDR2 SYDVKM. CDR3 length: 15 residues. V trimming: 2 bases; J trimming: 3 bases; junction bases outside the gene matches: 3. The J gene is TRBJ2-3, the V gene TRBV28; TRBD2 agrees at 9 bases. Input material: naive CD4+ T cells from blood. This receptor was obtained from a man aged 18-30 years in good health. The DNA of the CDR3 is TGTGCCAGCAGTTTAGCGGGGGGGCGAACAGATACGCAGTATTTT. This gives the protein CASSLAGGRTDTQYF.